This TCR beta chain was captured in a study of blood T cell repertoires in COVID-19. The table came from immunoSEQ multiplex PCR; TCRdb's copy has only in-frame clones and leaves some out. The sample contains more than 85,000 clones, approximately 80% of which appear only once. The V gene's germline CDR1 is PRHDT and CDR2 FYEKMQ (reference sequence). V trimming: 3 bases; J trimming: 2 bases; junction bases outside the gene matches: 6. CDR3 length equals 15 residues. The origin of this receptor is a woman between 45 and 65 years old with acute or convalescent COVID-19. The chain combines TRBV13 with TRBJ2-7; 8 bases are a match to TRBD2. Material for sequencing was peripheral blood. The CDR3 region is CASSFRGGPPYEQYF. The CDR3 DNA reads as TGTGCCAGCAGCTTCCGGGGGGGGCCACCCTACGAGCAGTACTTC. Drawing the rest from reference TRBV13 and TRBJ2-7, the complete variable domain is AAGVIQSPRHLIKEKRETATLKCYPIPRHDTVYWYQQGPGQDPQFLISFYEKMQSDKGSIPDRFSAQQFSDYHSELNMSSLELGDSALYFCASSFRGGPPYEQYFGPGTRLTVT.